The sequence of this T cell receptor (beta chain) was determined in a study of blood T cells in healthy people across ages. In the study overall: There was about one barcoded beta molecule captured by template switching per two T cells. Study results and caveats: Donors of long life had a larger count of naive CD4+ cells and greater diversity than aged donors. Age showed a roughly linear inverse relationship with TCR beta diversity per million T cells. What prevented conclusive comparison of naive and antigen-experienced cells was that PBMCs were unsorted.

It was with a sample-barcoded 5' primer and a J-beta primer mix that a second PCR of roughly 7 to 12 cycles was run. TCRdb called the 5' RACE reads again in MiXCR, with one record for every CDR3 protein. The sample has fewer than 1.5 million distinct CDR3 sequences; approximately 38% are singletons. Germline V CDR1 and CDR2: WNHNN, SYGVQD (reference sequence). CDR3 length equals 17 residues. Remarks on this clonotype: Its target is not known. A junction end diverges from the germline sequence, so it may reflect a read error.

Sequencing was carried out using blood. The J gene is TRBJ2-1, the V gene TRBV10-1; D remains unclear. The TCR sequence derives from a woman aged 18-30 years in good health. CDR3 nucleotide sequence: TGCGCCATCAGTCCTAATCGGGCGGCGTCGTCCTACAATGAGCAGTTCTTC. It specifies CAISPNRAASSYNEQFF.